This T cell receptor (beta chain) was obtained from a study of blood T cell repertoires in COVID-19. Study-wide background: The samples span acute and convalescent COVID-19 from the United States, Italy and Spain. PBMCs, B-cell-depleted T cells, or T cells provided the cDNA or gDNA that made up the material.

As handled by the study authors: From reference gene primer amplification, estimates of nucleated cell counts were derived. Method: immunoSEQ multiplex PCR; TCRdb's copy keeps in-frame clones and lacks some. Clone size and V and J calls were adopted from that table, with D and trimming inferred from the DNA. The table shows approximately 90,000 clones, with roughly 78% occurring only once. The CDR3 has 14 residues. CDR1 and CDR2 (germline): SGHRS, YFSETQ. Trimming removed 0 bases from V and 6 bases from J, with 10 bases in between. The TCR originated in a woman older than 75 with acute or convalescent COVID-19. The J gene is TRBJ2-1, the V gene TRBV5-1; maybe TRBD2 (5 bases). Input material: peripheral blood. DNA of the CDR3: TGCGCCAGCAGCTTGGAAGCGGTCTGCAATGAGCAGTTCTTC. This sequence encodes CASSLEAVCNEQFF. The whole variable domain, remainder taken from reference TRBV5-1 and TRBJ2-1, is KAGVTQTPRYLIKTRGQQVTLSCSPISGHRSVSWYQQTPGQGLQFLFEYFSETQRNKGNFPGRFSGRQFSNSRSEMNVSTLELGDSALYLCASSLEAVCNEQFFGPGTRLTVL.